The entry below describes one T cell receptor (beta chain). The data originate from a study of beta chain features in type 1 diabetes. Per the germline V gene, CDR1 is SGHRS and CDR2 is YFSETQ. The CDR3 is 12 amino acids. V gave up 1 base and J gave up 6 bases, with 6 bases separating them. Every isolated RNA sample was fully reverse transcribed, so sequencing captured expressed TCRB transcripts. Sequencing was performed with immunoSEQ multiplex PCR; in TCRdb, only in-frame clones are kept and a portion is missing. The table records hundreds of thousands of clones, roughly 13% of them present only once.

The clonotype was recovered from a man younger than 35 in good health. The sample taken for sequencing was naive CD4+ T cells from blood. V is TRBV5-1 and J is TRBJ2-3; D not resolved. The CDR3 protein is CASSLPSDTQYF. CDR3 bases: TGCGCCAGCAGCTTGCCGTCGGATACGCAGTATTTT.